The T cell receptor (beta chain) described here comes from a study of cytomegalovirus exposure and HLA in healthy donors (dated by TCRdb to about 2017). Concerning the study at large: According to an earlier analysis of 587 of the donors, 150 million to 200 million T cells yielded 90 million to 140 million unique TCR beta sequences and approximately 300 Gb of sequence data. Approximately 300 gigabases of sequencing data and 75 million to 85 million unique TCR sequences made up an early release that covered over 550 HLA-typed donors. Of the 300 to 500 genotyped donors, 70% to 90% were placed in the genetic ancestry cluster associated with self-reported Caucasian donors. The study aimed to test whether cataloging public T cell receptors could reveal signatures of past pathogen exposure. The T cell repertoires of 550 to 850 subjects were profiled by immunosequencing and related to cytomegalovirus serostatus. Along with the approximately 620-subject first cohort, a separate validation cohort of over a hundred different subjects was used. To predict cytomegalovirus infection status, the study brought together high-throughput TCR immunosequencing, statistical association of individual TCRs with disease status, and machine learning. In a later analysis, previously published TCR beta repertoires from 666 donors were re-analyzed and high-resolution HLA genotyping was added so that TCR occurrence patterns could be studied. Rather than drawing on any new phenotypic data, the later analysis identified candidate immune exposures from TCR beta sequences and the way those sequences occurred across donors. An earlier analysis of around 640 of the donors used high-throughput TCR beta sequencing to judge whether each TCR beta V gene segment behaved as functional or pseudogenic. Donor age, sex, ethnicity and CMV serostatus were collected together with the repertoire data. A later genetic analysis used genome-wide SNP genotypes for about 60% of the roughly 670 donors, treating that subset as a discovery cohort. All discovery cohort repertoires had been generated on a single sequencing platform. Class I and class II HLA loci were covered by the typing at four-digit resolution. Typing coverage varied by locus: 629-630 donors for A, B, C, DRB1 and DQB1; roughly 510 for DQA1; nearly 610 for DPA1; more than 450 for DPB1. Four or five DR-DQ haplotypes were handled as single units for association and clustering, since linkage in the cohort was strong. Among roughly 400 genotyped donors of the cohort, an average of approximately 250,000 unique TCR beta nucleotide sequences were sequenced per donor, approximately 20% of them non-productive. Beyond this particular receptor, the publication reports: An earlier analysis of approximately 540 of the donors showed that most TCR beta V segments appeared in productive rearrangements either about 87% or about 30% of the time, which broadly matched IMGT annotations. According to a later analysis, parvovirus B19, influenza, CMV and Epstein-Barr virus appeared linked to several top co-occurrence clusters. Correlated functional status among segregating V segments might reflect linkage disequilibrium, but an unknown experimental factor could not be ruled out. V-gene and J-gene trimming of TCR beta chains was associated with a missense DCLRE1C variant in a later genetic analysis, and the association was replicated in an independent cohort. Strong co-occurrence of HLA alleles, especially DR and DQ, made assigning TCR associations to individual alleles difficult. In vitro tests confirmed that a few of the cytomegalovirus-associated TCR beta chains recognize cytomegalovirus antigens. In both the original and validation cohorts, the classifier was reported to diagnose cytomegalovirus status with high specificity and sensitivity. Most CMV-associated TCR beta chains appeared to be HLA-restricted in a later analysis, and the HLA associations seemed to be driven largely by CMV exposure. Specific HLA alleles were associated with 16,951 TCR beta sequences at a false discovery rate of 0.05 in a later analysis. The sequencing pipeline was judged likely to have produced a cluster of highly shared sequence variants as a technical artifact. This cohort had only TCR beta chains sequenced, and the lack of alpha or paired-chain data limited which features could be detected. A later analysis found that TCR association rates varied across HLA loci, with DRB1 alleles showing the most associated TCRs and HLA-C alleles the fewest. For the cohort, immune exposure information was limited to CMV serostatus. Because counts were too low, some 16 rarely observed V segments, including chromosome 9 orphons, were excluded from the earlier analysis of roughly 580 of the donors. The authors suggested that the approach could potentially be extended to other disease states and immunological phenotypes. Compared with the approximately 670-donor mean, donors in an Asian-associated ancestry cluster had fewer N-insertions in productive TCRs, according to a later genetic analysis. Some IMGT-functional V segments, including TRBV6-2 and TRBV6-3, could not be told apart with the 87-base-pair reads, so those segments were excluded. The presence/absence analyses assumed that sequencing depth was roughly uniform across donors, and that assumption may not be true. Because HLA typing was missing for some donors at each locus, association tests included only the typed subset. A further reported finding was that TCR beta sequences accurately predicted the HLA-A and HLA-B alleles for most subjects in the first cohort. In a later analysis, HLA-associated TCR beta chains were found to be more clonally expanded and to have lower generation probabilities than equally common non-associated chains. In the study, about 150 TCR beta chains were listed as associated with cytomegalovirus. Most TCR sequences were seen in very few donors, while some public TCRs were found in many individuals.

In total, roughly 710 healthy bone marrow donors made up the cohort. At the time of sampling, all cohort members were nominally healthy, though unrecorded immune exposures were likely present. The donor tested CMV seronegative and was one of the 352 seronegative cohort members. Each donor provided a peripheral blood sample, and peripheral blood mononuclear cells were used for TCR beta sequencing. Genomic DNA extraction from the blood cell samples was performed with the Qiagen DNeasy Blood Extraction Kit. After removal of 8 bases from V and 11 bases from J, the junction retains 11 bases not matched to a gene. The CDR3 spans 11 residues, from the cysteine through the phenylalanine. This entry keeps only the CDR3 DNA: 33 bases, framed from base 1. The germline V gene specifies SQVTM as CDR1 and ANQGSEA as CDR2. Concerning this clone: Its cognate antigen has yet to be identified. No base qualities exist here, and no much larger clone lies one base off it.

The library was prepared using the immunoSEQ multiplex PCR assay. A mixture of 60 forward primers for TCR Vbeta segments and 13 reverse primers for TCR Jbeta segments was used in the multiplex PCR. Amplification of the CDR3 region of rearranged TCR beta genes was performed with a multiplex PCR assay on genomic DNA. On the Illumina HiSeq System, the amplified TCR beta libraries were sequenced as 87-base-pair reads. In the authors' own workflow: Across the roughly 670 repertoires, a later analysis counted 75 million to 90 million unique TCR beta chains, 9 million to 14 million of which were shared by at least two donors. A nearest-neighbor algorithm error-corrected the raw reads and collapsed the reads into unique sequences, merging closely related sequences to remove PCR and sequencing errors. Alignment of CDR3 sequences to IMGT reference sequences was used to assign V, D and J gene segments. For a sequence to be retained, a match of at least six nucleotides to both a V gene segment and a J gene segment was required. A rearrangement was called productive if the CDR3 had no stop codons and remained in frame with V and J, and every other rearrangement was called non-productive. Following IMGT convention, CDR3 was defined as the stretch from the second conserved V-encoded cysteine to the conserved J-encoded phenylalanine. Sequences without an unambiguous match to a single V gene segment were excluded from the earlier analysis of 450 to 750 of the donors. An earlier analysis of several hundred of the donors called V segments functional above 56.7% productive rearrangements and segregating when the between-donor standard deviation exceeded 5%. A statistical classification framework was built for diagnosing cytomegalovirus status from the catalog of TCR beta chain sequences. V and J gene assignment, in a later analysis, came from comparing TCR nucleotide sequences with IMGT/GENE-DB human TR gene sequences. Using the TCRdist pipeline, a later analysis assigned CDR3 sequences along with most-parsimonious VDJ recombination scenarios. In a later analysis, each TCR beta chain was defined by its CDR3 amino acid sequence together with its V-gene family, and reads without a unique V-gene family were excluded. In a later analysis, nearly 600 highly shared, low-generation-probability nucleotide sequences were removed to address suspected cross-contamination and a sequencing artifact. A later analysis calculated a clonal expansion index for each public chain from normalized within-repertoire ranks of inferred template counts. A later analysis computed generation probabilities with a VDJ recombination model fitted to out-of-frame rearrangements, and checked the results against IGoR. In a later analysis, TCR-TCR, TCR-HLA and TCR-CMV co-occurrence was scored with hypergeometric tests, and a repertoire-size bias correction was applied to TCR pairs. A later analysis estimated false discovery rates by permuting HLA or CMV assignments 20 times. In a later analysis, co-occurring TCRs were grouped using DBSCAN, and TCRdist sequence similarity was added for clustering within HLA-allele-positive subsets. For co-occurrence clustering, repertoires with fewer than 30,000 or more than 120,000 public chains were excluded, along with a handful of repertoires with anomalous nucleotide sharing. TCRdb re-hosts the immuneACCESS table, in-frame sequences only. Its copies lack some clones; in the studies checked, an unresolved V gene accounts for under half of them, and the cause for the rest is not known. V, J and clone size were drawn from that table, and D and trimming were deduced from the DNA. This sample is represented by around 110,000 clones; about 84% of them were singletons. About 2.3% of the sample belongs to the ten largest clones.

The receptor's source is a man aged 25-40 years in good health and CMV-seronegative. The sequence joins TRBV29-1 to TRBJ1-1; the junction holds 7 bases that match TRBD1. Sequences were obtained from PBMCs. The nucleotide sequence is given as TGCAGCCTGCAGACAGGGTATGTGGCTTTCTTT. Its protein reads: CSLQTGYVAFF. The CDR3 plus the reference TRBV29-1 and TRBJ1-1 genes for the other parts give the full variable domain: SAVISQKPSRDICQRGTSLTIQCQVDSQVTMMFWYRQQPGQSLTLIATANQGSEATYESGFVIDKFPISRPNLTFSTLTVSNMSPEDSSIYLCSLQTGYVAFFGQGTRLTVV.